This TCR beta chain came from a study of CD8 T cells in ankylosing spondylitis. Each CDR3 protein gets one entry after TCRdb re-called the 5' RACE reads with MiXCR. The sample holds about 240,000 distinct CDR3 sequences; under 30% are singletons and the top ten take 0.5% to 0.75%. V shed 1 base and J 2 bases; nucleotides not matched to a gene: 5. This CDR3 has 16 amino acids. CDR1 and CDR2 from the germline V gene are SEHNR and FQNEAQ (reference sequence). The sequence derives from a male donor with ankylosing spondylitis or in good health (not recorded which). Sample: blood, either unsorted or a sorted T cell fraction (not recorded which). The J gene is TRBJ2-7, the V gene TRBV7-9; TRBD1 matches 10 bases. CDR3 nucleotide sequence: TGTGCCAGCAGCTTAGGTCGGGACAGGGGAGCCTACGAGCAGTACTTC. This translates into CASSLGRDRGAYEQYF.